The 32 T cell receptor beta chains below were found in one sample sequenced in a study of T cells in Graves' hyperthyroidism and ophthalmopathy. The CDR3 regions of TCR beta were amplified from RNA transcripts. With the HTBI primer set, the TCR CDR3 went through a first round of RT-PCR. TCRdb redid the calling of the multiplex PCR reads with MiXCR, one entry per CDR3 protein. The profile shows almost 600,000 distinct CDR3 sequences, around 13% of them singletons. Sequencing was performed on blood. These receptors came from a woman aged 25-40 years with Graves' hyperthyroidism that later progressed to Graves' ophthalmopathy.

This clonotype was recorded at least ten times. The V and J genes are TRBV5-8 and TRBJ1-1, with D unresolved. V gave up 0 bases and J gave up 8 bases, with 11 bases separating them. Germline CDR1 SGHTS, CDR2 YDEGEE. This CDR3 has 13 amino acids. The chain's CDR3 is CASSLGGSEEAFF. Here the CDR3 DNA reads TGTGCCAGCAGCTTGGGAGGGAGCGAGGAAGCTTTCTTT.

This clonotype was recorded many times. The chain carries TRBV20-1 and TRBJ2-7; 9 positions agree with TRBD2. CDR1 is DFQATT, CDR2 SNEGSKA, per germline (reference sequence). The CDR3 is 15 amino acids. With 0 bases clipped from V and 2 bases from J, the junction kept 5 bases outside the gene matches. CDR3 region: CSARDLSSGAYEQYF. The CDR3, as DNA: TGCAGTGCTAGAGATCTGTCTAGCGGGGCCTACGAGCAGTACTTC.

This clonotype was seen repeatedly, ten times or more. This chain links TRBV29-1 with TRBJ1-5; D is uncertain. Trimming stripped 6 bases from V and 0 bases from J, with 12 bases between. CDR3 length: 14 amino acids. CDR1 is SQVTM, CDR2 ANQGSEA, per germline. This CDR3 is CSVEDGDSNQPQHF. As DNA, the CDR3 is TGCAGCGTCGAGGACGGCGATAGCAATCAGCCCCAGCATTTT.

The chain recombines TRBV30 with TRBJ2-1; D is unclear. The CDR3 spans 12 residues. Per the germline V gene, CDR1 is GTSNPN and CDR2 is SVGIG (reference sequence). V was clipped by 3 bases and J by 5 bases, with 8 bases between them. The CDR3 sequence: CAWSLRNNEQFF. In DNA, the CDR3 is TGTGCCTGGAGCCTACGAAACAATGAGCAGTTCTTC.

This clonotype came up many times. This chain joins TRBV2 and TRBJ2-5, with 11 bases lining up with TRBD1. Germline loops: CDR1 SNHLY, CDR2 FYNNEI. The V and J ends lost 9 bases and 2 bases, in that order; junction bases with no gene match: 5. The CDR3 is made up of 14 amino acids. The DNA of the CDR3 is TGTGCCAGTCCAGGGGACAGGGGGCAAGAGACCCAGTACTTC. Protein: CASPGDRGQETQYF.

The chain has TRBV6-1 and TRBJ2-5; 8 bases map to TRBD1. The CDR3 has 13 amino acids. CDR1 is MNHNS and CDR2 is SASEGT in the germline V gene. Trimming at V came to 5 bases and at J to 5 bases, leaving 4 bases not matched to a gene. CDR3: CASSRQGFETQYF. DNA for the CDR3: TGTGCCAGCAGTCGACAGGGGTTCGAGACCCAGTACTTC.

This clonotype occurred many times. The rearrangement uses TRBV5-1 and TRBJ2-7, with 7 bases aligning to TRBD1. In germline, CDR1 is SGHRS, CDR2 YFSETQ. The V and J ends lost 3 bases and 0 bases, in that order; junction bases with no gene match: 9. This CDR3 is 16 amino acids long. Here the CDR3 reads CASSSSSGTASYEQYF. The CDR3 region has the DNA TGCGCCAGCAGCTCGTCCTCCGGGACAGCCTCCTACGAGCAGTACTTC.

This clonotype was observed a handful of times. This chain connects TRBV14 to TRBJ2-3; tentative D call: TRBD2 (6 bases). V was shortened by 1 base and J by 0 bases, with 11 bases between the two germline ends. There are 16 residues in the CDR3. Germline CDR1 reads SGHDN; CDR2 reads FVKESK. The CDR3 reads CASSQVASASTDTQYF. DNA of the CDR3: TGTGCCAGCAGCCAAGTAGCTAGCGCGAGCACAGATACGCAGTATTTT. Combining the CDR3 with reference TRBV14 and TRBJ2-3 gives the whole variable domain EAGVTQFPSHSVIEKGQTVTLRCDPISGHDNLYWYRRVMGKEIKFLLHFVKESKQDESGMPNNRFLAERTGGTYSTLKVQPAELEDSGVYFCASSQVASASTDTQYFGPGTRLTVL.

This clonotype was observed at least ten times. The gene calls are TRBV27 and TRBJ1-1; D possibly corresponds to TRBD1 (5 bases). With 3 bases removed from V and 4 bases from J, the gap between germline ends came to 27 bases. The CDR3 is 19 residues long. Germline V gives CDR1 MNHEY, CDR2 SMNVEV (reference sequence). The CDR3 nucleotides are TGTGCCAGCAGTTTTCCCCCGACAGCAGTTGTCATTGAGAGCACTGAAGCTTTCTTT. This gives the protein CASSFPPTAVVIESTEAFF.

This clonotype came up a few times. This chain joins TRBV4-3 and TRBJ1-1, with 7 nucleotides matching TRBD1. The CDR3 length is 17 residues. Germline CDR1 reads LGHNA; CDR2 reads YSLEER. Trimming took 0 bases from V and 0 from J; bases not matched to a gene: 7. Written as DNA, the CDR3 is TGCGCCAGCAGCCAAGAGCGACAGGGACTTATGAACACTGAAGCTTTCTTT. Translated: CASSQERQGLMNTEAFF.

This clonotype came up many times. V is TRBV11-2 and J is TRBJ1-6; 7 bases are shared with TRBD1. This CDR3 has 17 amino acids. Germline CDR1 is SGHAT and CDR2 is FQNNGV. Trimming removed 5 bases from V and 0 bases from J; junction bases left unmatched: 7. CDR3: CASSTSRDSSYNSPLHF. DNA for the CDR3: TGTGCCAGCAGCACCTCCAGGGACAGCTCCTATAATTCACCCCTCCACTTT.

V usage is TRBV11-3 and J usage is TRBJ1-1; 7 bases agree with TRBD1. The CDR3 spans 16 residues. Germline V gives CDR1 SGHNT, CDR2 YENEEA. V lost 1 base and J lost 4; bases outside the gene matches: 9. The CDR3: CASSLVPGTVATEAFF. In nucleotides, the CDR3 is TGTGCCAGCAGCTTAGTGCCCGGGACAGTCGCCACTGAAGCTTTCTTT.

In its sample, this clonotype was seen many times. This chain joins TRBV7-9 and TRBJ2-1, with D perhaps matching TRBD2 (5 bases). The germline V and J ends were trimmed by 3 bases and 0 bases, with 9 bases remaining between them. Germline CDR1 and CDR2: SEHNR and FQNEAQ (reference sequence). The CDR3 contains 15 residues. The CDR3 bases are TGTGCCAGCAGCTTGAGGGAGAGCTCCTACAATGAGCAGTTCTTC. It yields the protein CASSLRESSYNEQFF.

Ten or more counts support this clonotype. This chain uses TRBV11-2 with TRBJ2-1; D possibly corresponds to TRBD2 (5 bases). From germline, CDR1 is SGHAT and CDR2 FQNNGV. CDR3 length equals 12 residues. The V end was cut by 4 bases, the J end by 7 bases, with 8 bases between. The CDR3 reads CASSSRGNEQFF. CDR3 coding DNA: TGTGCCAGCAGCTCTCGAGGGAATGAGCAGTTCTTC.

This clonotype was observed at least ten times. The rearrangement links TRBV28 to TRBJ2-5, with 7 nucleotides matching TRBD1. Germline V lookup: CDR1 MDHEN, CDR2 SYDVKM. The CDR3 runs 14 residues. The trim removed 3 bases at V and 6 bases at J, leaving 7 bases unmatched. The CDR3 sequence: CASSLIRDRQTQYF. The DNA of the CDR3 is TGTGCCAGCAGTTTGATTAGGGACAGACAGACCCAGTACTTC. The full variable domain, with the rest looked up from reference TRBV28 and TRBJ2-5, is DVKVTQSSRYLVKRTGEKVFLECVQDMDHENMFWYRQDPGLGLRLIYFSYDVKMKEKGDIPEGYSVSREKKERFSLILESASTNQTSMYLCASSLIRDRQTQYFGPGTRLLVL.

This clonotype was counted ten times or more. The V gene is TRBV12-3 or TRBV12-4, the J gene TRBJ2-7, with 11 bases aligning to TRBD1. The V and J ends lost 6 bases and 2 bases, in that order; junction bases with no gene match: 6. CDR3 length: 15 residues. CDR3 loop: CASSAGTGGPYEQYF. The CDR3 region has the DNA TGTGCCAGCAGCGCCGGGACAGGGGGTCCCTACGAGCAGTACTTC.

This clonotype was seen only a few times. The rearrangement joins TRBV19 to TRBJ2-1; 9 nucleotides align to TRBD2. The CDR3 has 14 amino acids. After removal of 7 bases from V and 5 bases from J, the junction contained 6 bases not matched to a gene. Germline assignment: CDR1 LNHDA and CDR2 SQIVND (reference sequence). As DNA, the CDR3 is TGTGCCAGTATCAATAGCGGGGGAAACAATGAGCAGTTCTTC. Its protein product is CASINSGGNNEQFF.

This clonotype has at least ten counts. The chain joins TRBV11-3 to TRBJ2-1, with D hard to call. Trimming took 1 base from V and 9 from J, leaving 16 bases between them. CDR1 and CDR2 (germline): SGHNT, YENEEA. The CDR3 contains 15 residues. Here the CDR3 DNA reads TGTGCCAGCAGCTTAGGGTCCGACGCTGGCCTTGAGCAGTTCTTC. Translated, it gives CASSLGSDAGLEQFF.

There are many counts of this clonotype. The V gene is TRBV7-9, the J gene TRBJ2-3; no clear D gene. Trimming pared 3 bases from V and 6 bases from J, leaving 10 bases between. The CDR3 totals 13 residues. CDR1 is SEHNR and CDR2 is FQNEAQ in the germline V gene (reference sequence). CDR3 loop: CASSLVGKDTQYF. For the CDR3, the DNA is TGTGCCAGCAGCTTGGTGGGGAAGGATACGCAGTATTTT.

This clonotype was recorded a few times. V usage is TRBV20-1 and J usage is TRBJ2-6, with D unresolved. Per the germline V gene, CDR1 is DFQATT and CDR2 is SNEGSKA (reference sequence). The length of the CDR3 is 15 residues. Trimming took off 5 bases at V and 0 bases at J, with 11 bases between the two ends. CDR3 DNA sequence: TGCAGTGCTCCAGATGCCCTCTCTGGGGCCAACGTCCTGACTTTC. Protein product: CSAPDALSGANVLTF.

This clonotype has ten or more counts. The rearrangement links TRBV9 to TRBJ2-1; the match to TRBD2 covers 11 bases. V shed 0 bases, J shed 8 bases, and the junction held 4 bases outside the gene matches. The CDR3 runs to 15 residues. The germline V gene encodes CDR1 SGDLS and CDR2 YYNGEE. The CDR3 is CASSVGSGREYEQFF. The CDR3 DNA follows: TGTGCCAGCAGCGTAGGTAGCGGGAGGGAATATGAGCAGTTCTTC.

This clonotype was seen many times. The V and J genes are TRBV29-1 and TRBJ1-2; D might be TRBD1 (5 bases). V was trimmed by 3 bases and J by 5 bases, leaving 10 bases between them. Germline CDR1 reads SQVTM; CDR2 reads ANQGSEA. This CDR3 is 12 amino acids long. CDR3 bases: TGCAGCGTTGAGCAGGGCTCTTATGGCTACACCTTC. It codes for CSVEQGSYGYTF.

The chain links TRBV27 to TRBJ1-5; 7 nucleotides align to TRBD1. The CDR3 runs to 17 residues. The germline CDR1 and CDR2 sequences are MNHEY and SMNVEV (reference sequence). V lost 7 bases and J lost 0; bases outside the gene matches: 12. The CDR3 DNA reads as TGTGCCAGCAAACCAAACGGACAGGCGGTTAGCAATCAGCCCCAGCATTTT. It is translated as CASKPNGQAVSNQPQHF.

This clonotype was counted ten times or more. Written as DNA, the CDR3 is TGTGCCAGCAGCTTAGGAGGTTCTGAACTCAATGAGCAGTTCTTC. Translated, it gives CASSLGGSELNEQFF. V and J are TRBV7-2 and TRBJ2-1; D unresolved. V was shortened by 1 base and J by 6 bases, with 13 bases between the two germline ends. Germline lookup yields CDR1 SGHTA and CDR2 FQGNSA. The CDR3 spans 15 residues.

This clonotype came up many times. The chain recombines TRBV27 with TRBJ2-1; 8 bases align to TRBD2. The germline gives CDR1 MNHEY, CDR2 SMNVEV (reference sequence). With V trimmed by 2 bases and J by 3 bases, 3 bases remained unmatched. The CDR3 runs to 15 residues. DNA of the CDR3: TGTGCCAGCAGTTTACGTCTAGCGGGCTACAATGAGCAGTTCTTC. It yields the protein CASSLRLAGYNEQFF.

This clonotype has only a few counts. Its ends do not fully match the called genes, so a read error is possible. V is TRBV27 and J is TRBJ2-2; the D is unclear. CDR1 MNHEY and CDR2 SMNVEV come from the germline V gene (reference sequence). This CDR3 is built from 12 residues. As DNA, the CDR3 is TGTGTCAGCAGCTTTAACACCGGGGAGCTGTTTTTT. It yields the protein CVSSFNTGELFF.

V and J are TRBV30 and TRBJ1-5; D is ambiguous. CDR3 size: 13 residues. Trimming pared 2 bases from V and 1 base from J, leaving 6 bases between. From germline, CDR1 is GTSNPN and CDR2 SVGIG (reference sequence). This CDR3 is CAWSTNSNQPQHF. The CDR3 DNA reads TGTGCCTGGAGTACGAACAGCAATCAGCCCCAGCATTTT.

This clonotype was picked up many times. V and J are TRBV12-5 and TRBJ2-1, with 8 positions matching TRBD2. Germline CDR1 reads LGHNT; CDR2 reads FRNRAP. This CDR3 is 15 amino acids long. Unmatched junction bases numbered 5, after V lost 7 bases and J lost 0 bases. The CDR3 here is CASVLSGSSYNEQFF. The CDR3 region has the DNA TGTGCTAGTGTCCTCAGCGGGAGCTCCTACAATGAGCAGTTCTTC.

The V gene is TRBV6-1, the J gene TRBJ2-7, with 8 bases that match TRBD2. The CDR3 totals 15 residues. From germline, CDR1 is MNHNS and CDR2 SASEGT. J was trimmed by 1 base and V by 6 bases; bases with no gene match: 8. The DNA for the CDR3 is TGTGCCAGCAGCCGCGGGGTAGCGGGGTCCTACGAGCAGTACTTC. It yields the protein CASSRGVAGSYEQYF.

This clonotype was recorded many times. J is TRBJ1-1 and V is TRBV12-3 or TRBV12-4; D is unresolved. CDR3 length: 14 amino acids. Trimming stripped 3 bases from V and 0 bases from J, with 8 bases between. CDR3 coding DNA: TGTGCCAGCAGTTTTTGGGGAGTGAACACTGAAGCTTTCTTT. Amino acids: CASSFWGVNTEAFF.

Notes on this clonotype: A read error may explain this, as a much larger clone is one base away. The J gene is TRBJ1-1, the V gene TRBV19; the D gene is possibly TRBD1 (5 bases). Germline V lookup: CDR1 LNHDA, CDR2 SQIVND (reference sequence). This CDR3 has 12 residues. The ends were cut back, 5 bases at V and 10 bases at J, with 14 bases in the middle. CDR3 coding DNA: TGTGCCAGTAGTTCTCCGACAGCTGGAGCTTTCTTT. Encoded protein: CASSSPTAGAFF.

CDR3 in amino acids: CASSQGRAAAYNEQFF. The CDR3 region has the DNA TGTGCCAGCAGCCAAGGACGAGCGGCCGCTTACAATGAGCAGTTCTTC. The chain links TRBV3-1 to TRBJ2-1; perhaps TRBD2 as D (5 bases). Trimming cost V 1 base and J 4 bases, with 14 bases left between them. This CDR3 has 16 amino acids. Germline CDR1 is LGHDT and CDR2 is YNNKEL (reference sequence).